The count of the clone carrying this T cell receptor beta chain is one. The CDR3 has 12 amino acids. The germline gives CDR1 SGHDT, CDR2 YYEEEE. The V gene end was trimmed by 4 bases and the J gene end by 7 bases; junction bases not matched to a gene: 2. The data originate from a study of T-cell memory formation after mild COVID-19. TCRdb called the 5' RACE reads again in MiXCR, with one record for every CDR3 protein. This table holds a few hundred thousand distinct CDR3 sequences, approximately 22% found once. The sample taken for sequencing was PBMCs or a T cell subset sorted from them (not recorded which). This receptor was identified in a man between 18 and 35 years old who had mild COVID-19 (a few samples of this study predate the infection). Cell type and time point are not known. The V and J genes are TRBV5-6 and TRBJ2-1; 7 bases are shared with TRBD1. The CDR3 here is CASSGDRNEQFF. CDR3 sequence (DNA): TGTGCCAGCAGCGGGGACAGAAATGAGCAGTTCTTC.